This TCR beta chain was observed in a study of blood T cell repertoires in COVID-19. Study details: COVID-19 samples, acute and convalescent, were from the United States, Italy and Spain. In each case, the material was cDNA or gDNA derived from T cells, B-cell-depleted T cells, or PBMCs.

Study processing details: The assay estimated nucleated cells by amplifying reference gene primers. The data were produced by immunoSEQ multiplex PCR, yet TCRdb's version contains in-frame clones alone and is incomplete. Clonal size and the V and J genes are those of that table, whereas D and trimming came from the DNA. The sample has some 120,000 clones; 83% are singletons. V lost 4 bases and J lost 4; bases outside the gene matches: 4. CDR1 and CDR2 (germline): SGHDT, YYEEEE. This CDR3 region has 14 residues. The chain has TRBV5-6 and TRBJ2-3; TRBD1 matches 9 bases. The sequenced sample was peripheral blood. This TCR derives from an elderly man with active or convalescent COVID-19. The CDR3 sequence: CASSGGQGADTQYF. DNA of the CDR3: TGTGCCAGCAGCGGGGGACAGGGAGCAGATACGCAGTATTTT.